This TCR beta chain was observed in a study of T cells in Graves' hyperthyroidism and ophthalmopathy. Findings and limits, study-wide: Ophthalmopathy stood apart from stable hyperthyroidism in a 13 V-J model. The model forecast ophthalmopathy, anticipating it by a median approximately 6 months before onset.

Researchers took RNA transcripts and amplified the TCR beta CDR3 regions from them. HTBI primers drove first-round RT-PCR of the TCR CDR3. In TCRdb, the multiplex PCR reads were re-called with MiXCR into one record per CDR3 protein. The sample carries hundreds of thousands of distinct CDR3 sequences, less than 20% recorded once. Each diagnosis was grounded in clinical symptoms, serum thyroxine and TRAb, thyroid ultrasound, and orbital computed tomography. Per the germline V gene, CDR1 is MNHEY and CDR2 is SMNVEV (reference sequence). The CDR3 totals 16 residues. J lost 0 bases, V lost 6 bases, and 10 bases had no gene match. With respect to this clonotype: Its target is not known.

The sample comprised blood. The receptor was derived from a woman aged 18-29 years with Graves' hyperthyroidism. The J gene is TRBJ2-7, the V gene TRBV27, with 8 bases that match TRBD2. Here the CDR3 DNA reads TGTGCCAGCAGCCCGGGGGGGACTTTCCCCTCCTACGAGCAGTACTTC. Its translation: CASSPGGTFPSYEQYF.